The clone carrying this T cell receptor beta chain was found many times. Its cognate antigen is unknown. The sample comes from a study of T cells after yellow fever vaccination. Looked up from germline, CDR1 is DFQATT and CDR2 is SNEGSKA (reference sequence). V lost 5 bases and J lost 2; bases outside the gene matches: 0. The CDR3 sequence is 12 residues long. TCRdb passed the 5' RACE reads through MiXCR, listing each CDR3 protein once. The data show 200,000 to 300,000 distinct CDR3 sequences, approximately 3.5% seen once. General study results and limits: Re-detected after boosting: most primary clones, almost 97% of CD4 and about 89% of CD8. A weaker but faster secondary response was observed, peaking on day 5 versus 15.

The clonotype originates from a man aged 18 to 30 who received the YFV17D yellow fever vaccine. The chain links TRBV20-1 to TRBJ2-5, with TRBD2 identical over 9 bases. This specimen was PBMCs, taken 15 days after the yellow fever booster vaccination. The CDR3 coding sequence is TGCAGTGCTCTAGCGGGGCAAGAGACCCAGTACTTC. It codes for CSALAGQETQYF.